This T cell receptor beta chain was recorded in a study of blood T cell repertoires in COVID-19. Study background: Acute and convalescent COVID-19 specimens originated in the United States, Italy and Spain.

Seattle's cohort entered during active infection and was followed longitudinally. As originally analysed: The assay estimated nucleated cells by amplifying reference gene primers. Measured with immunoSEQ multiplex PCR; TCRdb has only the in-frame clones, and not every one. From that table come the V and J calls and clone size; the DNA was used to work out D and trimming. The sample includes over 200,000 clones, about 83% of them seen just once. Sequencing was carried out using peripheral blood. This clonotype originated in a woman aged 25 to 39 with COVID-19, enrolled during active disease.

Here the CDR3 reads CASSRQGHTEAFF. CDR3 sequence (DNA): TGTGCCAGCTCACGACAGGGTCACACTGAAGCTTTCTTT. The rearrangement links TRBV18 to TRBJ1-1; 7 bases agree with TRBD1. The germline gives CDR1 KGHSH, CDR2 LQKENI. The length of the CDR3 is 13 residues. V dropped 4 bases and J dropped 3; count of bases not matched to a gene: 2.